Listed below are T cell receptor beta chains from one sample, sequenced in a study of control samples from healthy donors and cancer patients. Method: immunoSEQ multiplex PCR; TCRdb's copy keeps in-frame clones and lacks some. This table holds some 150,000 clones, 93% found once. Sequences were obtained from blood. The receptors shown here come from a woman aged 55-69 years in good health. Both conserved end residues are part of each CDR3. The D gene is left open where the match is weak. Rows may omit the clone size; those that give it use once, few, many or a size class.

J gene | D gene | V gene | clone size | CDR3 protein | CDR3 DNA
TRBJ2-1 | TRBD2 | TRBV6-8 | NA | CASSDQGLAGDEQFF | TGTGCCAGCAGCGACCAGGGACTAGCGGGGGATGAGCAGTTCTTC
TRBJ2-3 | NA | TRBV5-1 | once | CASSLVGTNTDTQYF | TGCGCCAGCAGCTTGGTGGGGACCAACACAGATACGCAGTATTTT
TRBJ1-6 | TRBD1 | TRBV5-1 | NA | CASSLGSGTANSPLHF | TGCGCCAGCAGCTTGGGTTCCGGGACAGCGAATTCACCCCTCCACTTT
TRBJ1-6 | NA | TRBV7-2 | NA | CASSLGQLINSPLHF | TGTGCCAGCAGCCTAGGACAGTTAATTAATTCACCCCTCCACTTT
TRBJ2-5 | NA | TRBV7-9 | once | CASSLVRGRNQETQYF | TGTGCCAGCAGCTTAGTACGGGGCAGGAACCAAGAGACCCAGTACTTC
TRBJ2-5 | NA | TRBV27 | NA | CASSPRGLGETQYF | TGTGCCAGCAGCCCTAGGGGACTGGGGGAGACCCAGTACTTC
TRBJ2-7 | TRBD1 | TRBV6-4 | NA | CASSEGQGAYEQYF | TGTGCCAGCAGTGAGGGACAGGGGGCCTACGAGCAGTACTTC
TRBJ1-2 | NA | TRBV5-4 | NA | CASSLDRGARYGYTF | TGTGCCAGCAGCCTGGATCGGGGGGCGCGCTATGGCTACACCTTC
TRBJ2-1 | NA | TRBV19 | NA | CASRSGLLYNEQFF | TGTGCCAGTAGATCGGGACTTCTCTACAATGAGCAGTTCTTC
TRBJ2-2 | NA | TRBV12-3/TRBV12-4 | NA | CASSLYEGGELFF | TGTGCCAGCAGTTTGTATGAGGGGGGGGAGCTGTTTTTT
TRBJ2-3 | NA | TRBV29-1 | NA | CSVDWGRITDTQYF | TGCAGCGTTGACTGGGGCAGAATCACAGATACGCAGTATTTT
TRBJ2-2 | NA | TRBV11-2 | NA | CASSLWGENTGELFF | TGTGCCAGCAGCTTATGGGGGGAGAACACCGGGGAGCTGTTTTTT
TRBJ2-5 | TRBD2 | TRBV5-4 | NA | CASSPGGRETQYF | TGTGCCAGCAGCCCGGGGGGGCGAGAGACCCAGTACTTC
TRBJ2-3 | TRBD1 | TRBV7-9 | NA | CASSFLGQAVTDTQYF | TGTGCCAGCAGCTTCCTTGGACAGGCCGTCACAGATACGCAGTATTTT
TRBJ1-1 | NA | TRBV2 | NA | CASSGLRNTEAFF | TGTGCCAGCAGTGGACTCCGGAACACTGAAGCTTTCTTT
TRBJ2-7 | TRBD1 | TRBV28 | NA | CASSPNRGYEQYF | TGTGCCAGCAGTCCTAACAGGGGATACGAGCAGTACTTC
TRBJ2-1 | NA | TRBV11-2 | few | CASSFSYNEQFF | TGTGCCAGCAGCTTCTCCTACAATGAGCAGTTCTTC
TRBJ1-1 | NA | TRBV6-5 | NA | CASSYEGMNTEAFF | TGTGCCAGCAGTTACGAGGGGATGAACACTGAAGCTTTCTTT
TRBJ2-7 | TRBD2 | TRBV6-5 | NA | CASSSTSGGTYEQYF | TGTGCCAGCAGTTCAACTAGCGGGGGGACCTACGAGCAGTACTTC
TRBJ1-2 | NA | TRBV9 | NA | CASSVGGAGYGYTF | TGTGCCAGCAGCGTAGGGGGGGCTGGCTATGGCTACACCTTC
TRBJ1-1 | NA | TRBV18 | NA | CASSPRVENTEAFF | TGTGCCAGCTCACCACGTGTCGAGAACACTGAAGCTTTCTTT
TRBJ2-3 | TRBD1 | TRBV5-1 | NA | CASSFRDRNTDTQYF | TGCGCCAGCAGCTTCCGGGACAGGAATACAGATACGCAGTATTTT
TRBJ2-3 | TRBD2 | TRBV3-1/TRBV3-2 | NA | CASRTSGGAGDTQYF | TGTGCCAGCAGGACTAGCGGGGGGGCCGGAGATACGCAGTATTTT
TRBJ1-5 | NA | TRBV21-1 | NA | CASSLRERVSDQPQHF | TGTGCCAGCAGCCTCCGAGAAAGGGTCTCCGATCAGCCCCAGCATTTT
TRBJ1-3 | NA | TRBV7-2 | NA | CASSLVGDSGNTIYF | TGTGCCAGCAGCTTAGTCGGGGACTCTGGAAACACCATATATTTT
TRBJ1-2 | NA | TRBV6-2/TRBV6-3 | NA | CASSPSGYGYTF | TGTGCCAGCAGTCCCTCAGGCTATGGCTACACCTTC
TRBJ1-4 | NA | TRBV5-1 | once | CASSFAGGSTNEKLFF | TGCGCCAGCAGCTTTGCTGGGGGCTCGACTAATGAAAAACTGTTTTTT
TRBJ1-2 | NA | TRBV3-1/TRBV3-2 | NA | CASSRLPTGLDYGYTF | TGTGCCAGCAGCCGTCTTCCTACAGGGCTTGACTATGGCTACACCTTC
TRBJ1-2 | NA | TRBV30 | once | CAWSVVRKGYTF | TGTGCCTGGAGTGTAGTCCGTAAGGGCTACACCTTC
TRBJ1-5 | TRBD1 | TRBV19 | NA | CASSTTGGGNQPQHF | TGTGCCAGTAGTACTACAGGGGGCGGCAATCAGCCCCAGCATTTT
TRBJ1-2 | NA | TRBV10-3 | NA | CALRGGNYGYTF | TGTGCTCTCCGTGGGGGTAACTATGGCTACACCTTC
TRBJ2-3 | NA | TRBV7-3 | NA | CASSHTLGTDTQYF | TGTGCCAGCAGCCATACCCTAGGAACAGATACGCAGTATTTT
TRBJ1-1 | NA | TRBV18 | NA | CASSPVGMNTEAFF | TGTGCCAGCTCACCAGTGGGTATGAACACTGAAGCTTTCTTT
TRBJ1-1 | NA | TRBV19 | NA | CASSNRVNTEAFF | TGTGCCAGTAGTAATAGAGTGAACACTGAAGCTTTCTTT
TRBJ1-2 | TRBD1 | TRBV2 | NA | CASTEGTGGYTF | TGTGCCAGCACCGAGGGGACAGGGGGCTACACCTTC
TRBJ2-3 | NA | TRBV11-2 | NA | CASSIPSTDTQYF | TGTGCCAGCAGCATACCCAGCACAGATACGCAGTATTTT
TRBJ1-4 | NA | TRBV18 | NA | CASSPPGLVRANEKLFF | TGTGCCAGCTCACCGCCCGGTCTGGTGCGGGCTAATGAAAAACTGTTTTTT
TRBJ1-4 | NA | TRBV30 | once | CAWAPGRGTLNEKLFF | TGTGCCTGGGCTCCGGGCCGAGGAACCCTTAATGAAAAACTGTTTTTT
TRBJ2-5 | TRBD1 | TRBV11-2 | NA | CASSLGQGARETQYF | TGTGCCAGCAGCCTCGGACAGGGGGCCCGGGAGACCCAGTACTTC
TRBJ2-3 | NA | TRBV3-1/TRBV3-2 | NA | CASSQPGDTSPDTQYF | TGTGCCAGCAGCCAACCCGGGGACACTTCCCCGGATACGCAGTATTTT
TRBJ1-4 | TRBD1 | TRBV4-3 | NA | CASSLDRGLRTNEKLFF | TGCGCCAGCAGCCTCGACAGGGGGCTAAGAACTAATGAAAAACTGTTTTTT
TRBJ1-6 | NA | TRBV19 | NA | CASSLTATGLTNSPLHF | TGTGCCAGTAGTCTAACGGCGACAGGATTAACTAATTCACCCCTCCACTTT
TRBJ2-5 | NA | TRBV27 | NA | CASSLWPGETQYF | TGTGCCAGCAGTTTATGGCCGGGGGAGACCCAGTACTTC
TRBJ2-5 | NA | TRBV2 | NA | CASNYQETQYF | TGTGCCAGCAATTACCAAGAGACCCAGTACTTC
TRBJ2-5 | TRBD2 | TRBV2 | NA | CASSIGGKETQYF | TGTGCCAGCAGTATCGGGGGGAAAGAGACCCAGTACTTC
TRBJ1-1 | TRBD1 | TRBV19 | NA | CASMTGDMNTEAFF | TGTGCCAGTATGACAGGGGACATGAACACTGAAGCTTTCTTT
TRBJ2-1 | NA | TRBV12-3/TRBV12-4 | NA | CASSLRGPNEQFF | TGTGCCAGCAGTTTAAGAGGGCCAAATGAGCAGTTCTTC
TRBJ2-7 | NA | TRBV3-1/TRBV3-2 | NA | CASSRGPGAYEQYF | TGTGCCAGCAGCCGAGGTCCTGGGGCCTACGAGCAGTACTTC
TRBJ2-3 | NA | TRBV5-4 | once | CASSLAGQGTDTQYF | TGTGCCAGCAGCTTGGCTGGGCAGGGAACAGATACGCAGTATTTT
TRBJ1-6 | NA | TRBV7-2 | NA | CASSPGYSYNSPLHF | TGTGCCAGCAGCCCAGGGTACTCCTATAATTCACCCCTCCACTTT
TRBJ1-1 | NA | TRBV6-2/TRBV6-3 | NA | CASSYFFGGAKNTEAFF | TGTGCCAGCAGTTATTTTTTTGGGGGCGCGAAGAACACTGAAGCTTTCTTT
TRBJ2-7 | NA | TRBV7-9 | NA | CASNARGVQYEQYF | TGTGCCAGCAACGCGCGAGGGGTACAATACGAGCAGTACTTC
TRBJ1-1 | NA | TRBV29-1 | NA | CSGRTTGGEAFF | TGCAGCGGCCGGACAACCGGGGGTGAAGCTTTCTTT
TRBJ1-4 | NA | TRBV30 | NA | CAWSPGQGGEKLFF | TGTGCCTGGAGTCCAGGGCAGGGCGGCGAAAAACTGTTTTTT
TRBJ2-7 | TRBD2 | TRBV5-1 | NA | CASSLAGGMTDEQYF | TGCGCCAGCAGCTTGGCGGGGGGTATGACAGACGAGCAGTACTTC